This passage covers 26 T cell receptor beta chains from one sample sequenced in a study of blood T cell repertoires in COVID-19. Here immunoSEQ multiplex PCR was the method, and the copy in TCRdb shows in-frame clones only, minus some. This sample has approximately 210,000 clones; roughly four fifths occur once, and the top ten carry roughly 7.6%. Material for sequencing was peripheral blood. These TCRs come from an elderly woman with COVID-19, enrolled during active disease.

Only one count was recorded for this clone. This chain joins TRBV18 and TRBJ1-5; TRBD1 matches at 7 bases. Germline loops: CDR1 KGHSH, CDR2 LQKENI. Trimming at V came to 8 bases and at J to 5 bases, leaving 6 bases not matched to a gene. The CDR3 is 13 amino acids. The CDR3 protein is CASQQGRDQPQHF. The CDR3 DNA reads TGTGCCAGCCAACAGGGGCGGGATCAGCCCCAGCATTTT. The full variable domain, its missing parts supplied by reference TRBV18 and TRBJ1-5, is NAGVMQNPRHLVRRRGQEARLRCSPMKGHSHVYWYRQLPEEGLKFMVYLQKENIIDESGMPKERFSAEFPKEGPSILRIQQVVRGDSAAYFCASQQGRDQPQHFGDGTRLSIL.

The rearrangement uses TRBV7-3 and TRBJ2-3; a possible D gene is TRBD2 (5 bases). The CDR3 is made up of 15 amino acids. V lost 5 bases and J 4 bases, leaving 16 bases between the germline ends. The germline V gene encodes CDR1 SGHTA and CDR2 FQGTGA. CDR3 sequence reads: CASSPGGGWADTQYF. The CDR3, as DNA: TGTGCCAGCAGCCCGGGCGGAGGTTGGGCAGATACGCAGTATTTT.

The rearrangement links TRBV5-4 to TRBJ1-1; 7 bases are shared with TRBD1. The CDR3 has 14 amino acids. With V trimmed by 2 bases and J by 3 bases, 4 bases remained unmatched. Per the germline V gene, CDR1 is SGHNT and CDR2 is YYREEE (reference sequence). CDR3 region: CASSFQDRDTEAFF. The CDR3 bases are TGTGCCAGCAGCTTCCAAGACAGGGACACTGAAGCTTTCTTT. The whole variable domain, filled in from reference TRBV5-4 and TRBJ1-1, reads ETGVTQSPTHLIKTRGQQVTLRCSSQSGHNTVSWYQQALGQGPQFIFQYYREEENGRGNFPPRFSGLQFPNYSSELNVNALELDDSALYLCASSFQDRDTEAFFGQGTRLTVV.

V usage is TRBV5-4 and J usage is TRBJ1-6; the D is unclear. V gave up 0 bases and J gave up 0 bases, with 7 bases separating them. The CDR3 runs to 16 residues. Germline-derived CDR1 and CDR2 are SGHNT and YYREEE (reference sequence). The CDR3 here is CASSLGRSSYNSPLHF. CDR3 nucleotides: TGTGCCAGCAGCTTGGGACGGAGCTCCTATAATTCACCCCTCCACTTT.

This chain connects TRBV3-1 (or the pseudogene TRBV3-2) to TRBJ2-3; TRBD2 aligns across 12 bases. This CDR3 has 16 amino acids. V trimming: 1 base; J trimming: 7 bases; junction bases outside the gene matches: 6. CDR1 LGHDT and CDR2 YNNKEL come from the germline V gene (reference sequence). CDR3 loop: CASSQASGGALNTQYF. The CDR3, as DNA: TGTGCCAGCAGCCAAGCTAGCGGGGGGGCCTTAAATACGCAGTATTTT.

The chain combines TRBV18 with TRBJ2-6; 10 bases fit TRBD1. The CDR3 consists of 16 residues. V dropped 6 bases and J dropped 5; count of bases not matched to a gene: 7. CDR1 KGHSH and CDR2 LQKENI come from the germline V gene. DNA of the CDR3: TGTGCCAGCTCTCCGGGACAGGGGTTCCGGGCCAACGTCCTGACTTTC. This encodes CASSPGQGFRANVLTF.

CDR3 amino acids: CASSPPKQGADGYTF. In nucleotides, the CDR3 is TGCGCCAGCAGCCCGCCGAAACAGGGGGCGGATGGCTACACCTTC. The gene calls are TRBV5-1 and TRBJ1-2, with 9 positions matching TRBD1. V shed 4 bases, J shed 6 bases, and the junction held 10 bases outside the gene matches. The CDR3 runs to 15 residues. In germline, CDR1 is SGHRS, CDR2 YFSETQ.

The V call is TRBV6-1, the J call TRBJ2-5; D is uncertain. The germline V gene encodes CDR1 MNHNS and CDR2 SASEGT. The CDR3 spans 14 residues. V lost 0 bases and J lost 1, with 6 bases in between. The CDR3 DNA is TGTGCCAGCAGTGAAGCGGGCAGCCAAGAGACCCAGTACTTC. This translates into CASSEAGSQETQYF.

The rearrangement joins TRBV19 to TRBJ2-2; D is ambiguous. This CDR3 spans 14 amino acids. Germline lookup yields CDR1 LNHDA and CDR2 SQIVND (reference sequence). V lost 3 bases and J lost 4, with 9 bases in between. In DNA, the CDR3 is TGTGCCAGTAGTATTCCCTCTTCCACCGGGGAGCTGTTTTTT. It yields the protein CASSIPSSTGELFF. Together with reference TRBV19 and TRBJ2-2, the CDR3 gives the full variable domain: DGGITQSPKYLFRKEGQNVTLSCEQNLNHDAMYWYRQDPGQGLRLIYYSQIVNDFQKGDIAEGYSVSREKKESFPLTVTSAQKNPTAFYLCASSIPSSTGELFFGEGSRLTVL.

V gene TRBV4-2 combines with J gene TRBJ1-1; D is ambiguous. Between the trimmed V and J ends, which lost 3 bases and 8 bases, there was a span of 13 bases. This CDR3 contains 13 residues. Germline V gene data show CDR1 as LGHNA and CDR2 as YNFKEQ. The CDR3: CASSQAEQAEAFF. In DNA form, the CDR3 reads TGTGCCAGCAGCCAGGCAGAGCAGGCCGAAGCTTTCTTT.

Note on this clone: Additional DNA sequences in this sample encode the identical CDR3. CDR3 DNA sequence: TGTGCCAGCAGCGTAGCGGGGGGCTATGGCTACACCTTC. It translates to CASSVAGGYGYTF. This chain joins TRBV9 and TRBJ1-2; D is possibly TRBD1 (5 bases). CDR3 length: 13 amino acids. V lost 0 bases and J lost 4, with 7 bases in between. The germline V gene encodes CDR1 SGDLS and CDR2 YYNGEE.

The chain links TRBV13 to TRBJ2-5; D might be TRBD2 (6 bases). The CDR3 consists of 16 residues. CDR1 and CDR2 (germline): PRHDT, FYEKMQ (reference sequence). V dropped 3 bases and J dropped 3 bases, with 17 bases sitting between them. CDR3 loop: CASSFAGLLRKETQYF. The CDR3 DNA reads as TGTGCCAGCAGCTTTGCGGGGCTACTCAGAAAAGAGACCCAGTACTTC.

V is TRBV6-4 and J is TRBJ1-2; 9 bases agree with TRBD1. This CDR3 has 14 amino acids. Germline values: CDR1 MRHNA, CDR2 SNTAGT. Losses at the gene ends were 0 bases for V and 7 bases for J; bases not matched to a gene: 3. The DNA of the CDR3 is TGTGCCAGCAGTGACTCCGGGACAGGGAGTGGCTACACCTTC. Amino acids: CASSDSGTGSGYTF.

The chain has TRBV7-3 and TRBJ2-7, with a weak D call TRBD1 (6 bases). CDR3 length: 15 amino acids. V was pared by 5 bases and J by 0 bases, with 14 bases between. Germline values: CDR1 SGHTA, CDR2 FQGTGA. The CDR3: CASSLAGVASYEQYF. CDR3 coding DNA: TGTGCCAGCAGCCTCGCAGGGGTGGCCTCCTACGAGCAGTACTTC.

The rearrangement links TRBV27 to TRBJ1-5; 9 bases fit TRBD1. V lost 4 bases to trimming and J lost 9 bases; unmatched junction nucleotides: 7. The germline gives CDR1 MNHEY, CDR2 SMNVEV (reference sequence). The CDR3 consists of 14 residues. DNA for the CDR3: TGTGCCAGCAGTTCGGGACAGGGCTTTCGGCCCCAGCATTTT. The encoded protein is CASSSGQGFRPQHF.

V and J are TRBV15 and TRBJ2-1, with TRBD2 as a possible D gene (7 bases). V shed 3 bases and J shed 2 bases, with 11 bases lying between them. The CDR3 length is 15 residues. Germline-derived CDR1 and CDR2 are LNHNV and YYDKDF (reference sequence). CDR3 protein: CATSRGAGAYNEQFF. CDR3 nucleotide sequence: TGTGCCACCAGCAGGGGGGCGGGGGCCTACAATGAGCAGTTCTTC. The whole variable domain, filled in from reference TRBV15 and TRBJ2-1, reads DAMVIQNPRYQVTQFGKPVTLSCSQTLNHNVMYWYQQKSSQAPKLLFHYYDKDFNNEADTPDNFQSRRPNTSFCFLDIRSPGLGDTAMYLCATSRGAGAYNEQFFGPGTRLTVL.

The gene calls are TRBV19 and TRBJ2-1; a possible D gene is TRBD2 (6 bases). The CDR3 length is 12 residues. The germline V gene encodes CDR1 LNHDA and CDR2 SQIVND (reference sequence). V shed 0 bases and J shed 13 bases, with 10 bases lying between them. The chain's CDR3 is CASSIEGGGQFF. CDR3 coding DNA: TGTGCCAGTAGTATAGAGGGAGGTGGCCAGTTCTTC.

The V and J genes are TRBV5-6 and TRBJ2-3; D is possibly TRBD2 (7 bases). This CDR3 contains 14 residues. V was shortened by 1 base and J by 7 bases, with 13 bases between the two germline ends. The germline V gene encodes CDR1 SGHDT and CDR2 YYEEEE. CDR3 in amino acids: CASSLFGGANTQYF. CDR3 bases: TGTGCCAGCAGCTTGTTTGGGGGGGCAAATACGCAGTATTTT. The full variable domain, completed using reference TRBV5-6 and TRBJ2-3, is DAGVTQSPTHLIKTRGQQVTLRCSPKSGHDTVSWYQQALGQGPQFIFQYYEEEERQRGNFPDRFSGHQFPNYSSELNVNALLLGDSALYLCASSLFGGANTQYFGPGTRLTVL.

This chain connects TRBV6-5 to TRBJ1-5; 8 bases line up with TRBD1. The length of the CDR3 is 15 residues. Germline assignment: CDR1 MNHEY and CDR2 SVGAGI. With 5 bases clipped from V and 3 bases from J, the junction kept 6 bases outside the gene matches. The DNA of the CDR3 is TGTGCCAGCAGTAAACAGGGGGACTACAATCAGCCCCAGCATTTT. Translating it yields CASSKQGDYNQPQHF.

The V call is TRBV6-5, the J call TRBJ1-2, with D hard to call. The CDR3 totals 14 residues. Trimming shortened V by 2 bases and J by 4 bases, and 11 bases separated the two germline ends. Germline assignment: CDR1 MNHEY and CDR2 SVGAGI. CDR3 nucleotide sequence: TGTGCCAGCAGTTACCGCGCCAACCCCTATGGCTACACCTTC. It encodes CASSYRANPYGYTF.

V usage is TRBV9 and J usage is TRBJ2-7, with 9 bases matching TRBD1. Germline CDR1 reads SGDLS; CDR2 reads YYNGEE. With 3 bases clipped from V and 0 bases from J, the junction kept 4 bases outside the gene matches. This CDR3 comprises 15 residues. CDR3 residues: CASSAGQGSSYEQYF. CDR3 DNA sequence: TGTGCCAGCAGCGCCGGACAGGGGAGCTCCTACGAGCAGTACTTC.

V and J are TRBV18 and TRBJ1-3; 7 bases agree with TRBD1. CDR1 is KGHSH, CDR2 LQKENI, per germline. There are 17 residues in the CDR3. The V gene end was trimmed by 2 bases and the J gene end by 0 bases; junction bases not matched to a gene: 7. For the CDR3, the DNA is TGTGCCAGCTCACCATTTGAACAGGGGCCCTCTGGAAACACCATATATTTT. Encoded protein: CASSPFEQGPSGNTIYF.

To note about this clone: This CDR3 is also generated by other DNA sequences in the sample. This sequence joins TRBV5-1 and TRBJ2-7; a weak D match, TRBD2 (6 bases). The ends were cut back, 3 bases at V and 2 bases at J, with 12 bases in the middle. Per the germline V gene, CDR1 is SGHRS and CDR2 is YFSETQ. The CDR3 spans 14 residues. In DNA, the CDR3 is TGCGCCAGCAGCTACGGGGGAGACACCTACGAGCAGTACTTC. Encoded protein: CASSYGGDTYEQYF.

This clone appeared a single time. The rearrangement joins TRBV28 to TRBJ2-7; D remains ambiguous. V lost 3 bases, J lost 3 bases, and 6 bases lay in between. CDR1 and CDR2 (germline): MDHEN, SYDVKM. This CDR3 region has 12 residues. CDR3 coding DNA: TGTGCCAGCAGTTTTGGCAGCTACGAGCAGTACTTC. It is translated as CASSFGSYEQYF.

This rearrangement joins TRBV9 to TRBJ1-2; 9 bases line up with TRBD1. This CDR3 has 14 residues. Germline CDR1 SGDLS, CDR2 YYNGEE. The V gene end was trimmed by 1 base and the J gene end by 8 bases; junction bases not matched to a gene: 6. The CDR3 loop is CASSVPDRGDGYTF. The CDR3 coding sequence is TGTGCCAGCAGCGTACCGGACAGGGGTGACGGCTACACCTTC.

The rearrangement uses TRBV2 and TRBJ2-3; TRBD2 matches at 7 bases. CDR1 SNHLY and CDR2 FYNNEI come from the germline V gene. The CDR3 spans 14 residues. J gave up 3 bases and V 6 bases, and 6 bases lay outside the gene matches. CDR3 coding DNA: TGTGCCAGCAGAGGCGGGAGTGCTACAGATACGCAGTATTTT. Translated, it gives CASRGGSATDTQYF.